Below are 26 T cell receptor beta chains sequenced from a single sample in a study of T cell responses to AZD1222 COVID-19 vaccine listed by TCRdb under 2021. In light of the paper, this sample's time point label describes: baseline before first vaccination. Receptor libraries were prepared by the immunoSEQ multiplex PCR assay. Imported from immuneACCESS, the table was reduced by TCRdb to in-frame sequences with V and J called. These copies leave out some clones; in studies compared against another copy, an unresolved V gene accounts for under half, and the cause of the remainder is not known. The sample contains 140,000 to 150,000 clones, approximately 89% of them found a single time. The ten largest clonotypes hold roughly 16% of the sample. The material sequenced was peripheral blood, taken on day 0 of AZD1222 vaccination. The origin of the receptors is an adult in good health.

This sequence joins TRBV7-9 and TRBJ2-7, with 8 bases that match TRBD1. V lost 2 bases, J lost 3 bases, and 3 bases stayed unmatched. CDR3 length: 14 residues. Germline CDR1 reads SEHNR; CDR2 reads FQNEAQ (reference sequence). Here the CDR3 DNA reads TGTGCCAGCAGCTTAACGGGACAGGTCTACGAGCAGTACTTC. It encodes CASSLTGQVYEQYF.

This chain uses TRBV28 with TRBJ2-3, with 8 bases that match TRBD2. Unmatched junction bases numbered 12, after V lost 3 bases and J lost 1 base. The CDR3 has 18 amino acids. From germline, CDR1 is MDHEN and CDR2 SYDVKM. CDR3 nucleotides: TGTGCCAGCAGTTTGGTCGGACGGGGGGGCCTTGGCACAGATACGCAGTATTTT. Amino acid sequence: CASSLVGRGGLGTDTQYF.

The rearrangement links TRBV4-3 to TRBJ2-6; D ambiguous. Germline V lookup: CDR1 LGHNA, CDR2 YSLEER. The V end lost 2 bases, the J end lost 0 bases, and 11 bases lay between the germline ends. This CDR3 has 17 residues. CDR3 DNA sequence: TGCGCCAGCAGCCAATCGGACGAGAGCTCTGGGGCCAACGTCCTGACTTTC. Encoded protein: CASSQSDESSGANVLTF.

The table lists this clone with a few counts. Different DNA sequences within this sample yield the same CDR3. The CDR3, as DNA: TGTGCCTGGATTAGAAGTACTGAAGCTTTCTTT. Translation gives CAWIRSTEAFF. The chain is built from TRBV30 and TRBJ1-1; D ambiguous. The germline V and J ends were trimmed by 4 bases and 5 bases, with 8 bases remaining between them. CDR1 and CDR2 (germline): GTSNPN, SVGIG (reference sequence). This CDR3 is built from 11 residues. The full variable domain, in which reference TRBV30 and TRBJ1-1 provide the parts outside the CDR3, is SQTIHQWPATLVQPVGSPLSLECTVEGTSNPNLYWYRQAAGRGLQLLFYSVGIGQISSEVPQNLSASRPQDRQFILSSKKLLLSDSGFYLCAWIRSTEAFFGQGTRLTVV.

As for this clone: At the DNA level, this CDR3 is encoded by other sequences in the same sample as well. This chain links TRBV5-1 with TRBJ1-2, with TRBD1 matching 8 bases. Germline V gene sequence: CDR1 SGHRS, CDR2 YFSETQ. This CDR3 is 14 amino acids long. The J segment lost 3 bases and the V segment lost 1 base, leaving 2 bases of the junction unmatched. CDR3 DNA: TGCGCCAGCAGCTTGTTACAGGGGGACTATGGCTACACCTTC. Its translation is CASSLLQGDYGYTF.

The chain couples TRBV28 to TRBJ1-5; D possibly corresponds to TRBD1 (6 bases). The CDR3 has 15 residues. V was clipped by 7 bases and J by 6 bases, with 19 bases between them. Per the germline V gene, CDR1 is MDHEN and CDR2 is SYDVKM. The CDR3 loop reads CASTLGGGWGQPQHF. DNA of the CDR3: TGTGCCAGCACCCTTGGAGGGGGGTGGGGTCAGCCCCAGCATTTT.

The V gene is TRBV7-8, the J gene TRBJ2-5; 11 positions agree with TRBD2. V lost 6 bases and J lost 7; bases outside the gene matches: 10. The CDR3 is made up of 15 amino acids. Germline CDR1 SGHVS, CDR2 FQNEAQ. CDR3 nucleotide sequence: TGTGCCAGCAGACTCGCTAGCGGGGGGTTTGGGACCCAGTACTTC. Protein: CASRLASGGFGTQYF.

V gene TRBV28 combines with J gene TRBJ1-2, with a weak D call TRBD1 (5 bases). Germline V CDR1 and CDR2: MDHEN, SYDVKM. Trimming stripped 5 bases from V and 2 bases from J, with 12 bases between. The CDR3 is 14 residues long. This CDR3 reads CASSIPQGNYGYTF. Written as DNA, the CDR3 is TGTGCCAGCAGTATCCCCCAGGGCAACTATGGCTACACCTTC.

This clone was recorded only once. CDR3 loop: CASSDGLAANTDTQYF. The CDR3 coding sequence is TGTGCCAGCAGTGACGGACTAGCGGCGAACACAGATACGCAGTATTTT. The chain has TRBV6-2 or TRBV6-3 and TRBJ2-3, with 10 bases lining up with TRBD2. V lost 5 bases and J lost 2; bases outside the gene matches: 7. This CDR3 is built from 16 residues. In germline, CDR1 is MNHEY, CDR2 SVGEGT.

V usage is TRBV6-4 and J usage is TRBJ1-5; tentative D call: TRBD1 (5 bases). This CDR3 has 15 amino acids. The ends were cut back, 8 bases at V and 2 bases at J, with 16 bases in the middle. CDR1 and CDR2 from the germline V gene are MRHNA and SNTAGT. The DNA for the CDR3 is TGTGCCAGCCTTGGGGGAATCGGTGGCAATCAGCCCCAGCATTTT. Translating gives CASLGGIGGNQPQHF.

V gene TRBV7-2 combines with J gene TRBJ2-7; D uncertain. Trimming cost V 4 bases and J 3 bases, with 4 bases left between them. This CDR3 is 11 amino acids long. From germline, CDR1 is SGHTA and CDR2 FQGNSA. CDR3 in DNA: TGTGCCAGCAGCTCCCTCTACGAGCAGTACTTC. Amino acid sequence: CASSSLYEQYF.

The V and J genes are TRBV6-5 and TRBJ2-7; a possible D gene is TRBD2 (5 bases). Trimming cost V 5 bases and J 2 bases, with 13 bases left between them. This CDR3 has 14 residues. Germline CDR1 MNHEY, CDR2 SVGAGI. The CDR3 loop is CASSPLTGTYEQYF. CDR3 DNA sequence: TGTGCCAGCAGTCCTCTGACGGGAACCTACGAGCAGTACTTC.

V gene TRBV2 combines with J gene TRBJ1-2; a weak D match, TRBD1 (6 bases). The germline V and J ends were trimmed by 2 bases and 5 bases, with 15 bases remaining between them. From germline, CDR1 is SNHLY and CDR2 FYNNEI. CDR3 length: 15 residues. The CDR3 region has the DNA TGTGCCAGCAGTGAACGAGTACAGGGTTGGTATGGCTACACCTTC. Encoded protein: CASSERVQGWYGYTF.

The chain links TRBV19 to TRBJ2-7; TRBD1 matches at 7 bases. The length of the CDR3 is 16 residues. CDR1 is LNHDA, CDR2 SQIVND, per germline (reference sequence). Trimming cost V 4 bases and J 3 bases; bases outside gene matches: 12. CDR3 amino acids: CASSRSPGQNNYEQYF. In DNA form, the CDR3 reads TGTGCCAGTAGTAGATCTCCGGGACAGAATAACTACGAGCAGTACTTC.

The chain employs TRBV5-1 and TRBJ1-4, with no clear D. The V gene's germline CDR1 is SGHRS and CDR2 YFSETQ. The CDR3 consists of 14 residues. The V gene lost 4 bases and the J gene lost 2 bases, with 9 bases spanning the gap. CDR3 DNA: TGCGCCAGCAGCCCGACGGGGACTAATGAAAAACTGTTTTTT. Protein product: CASSPTGTNEKLFF.

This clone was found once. In nucleotides, the CDR3 is TGCAGTGCTAGTAACCCCGGGACTAGCTTCTACGAGCAGTACTTC. This codes for CSASNPGTSFYEQYF. This sequence joins TRBV20-1 and TRBJ2-7; 9 bases are shared with TRBD2. CDR3 size: 15 residues. Germline V gene data show CDR1 as DFQATT and CDR2 as SNEGSKA (reference sequence). The V gene end was trimmed by 3 bases and the J gene end by 3 bases; junction bases not matched to a gene: 9.

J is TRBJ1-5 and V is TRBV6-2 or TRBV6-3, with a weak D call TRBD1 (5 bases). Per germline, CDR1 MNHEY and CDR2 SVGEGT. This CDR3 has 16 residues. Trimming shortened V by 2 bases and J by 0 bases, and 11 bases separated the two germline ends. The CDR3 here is CASSYGGILSNQPQHF. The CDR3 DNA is TGTGCCAGCAGTTACGGGGGAATTCTTAGCAATCAGCCCCAGCATTTT.

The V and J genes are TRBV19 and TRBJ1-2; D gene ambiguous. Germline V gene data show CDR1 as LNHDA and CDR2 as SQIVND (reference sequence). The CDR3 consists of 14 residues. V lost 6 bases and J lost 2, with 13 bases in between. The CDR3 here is CASRTLRVNYGYTF. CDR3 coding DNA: TGTGCCAGTAGGACCTTGCGTGTCAACTATGGCTACACCTTC. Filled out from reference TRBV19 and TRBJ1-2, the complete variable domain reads DGGITQSPKYLFRKEGQNVTLSCEQNLNHDAMYWYRQDPGQGLRLIYYSQIVNDFQKGDIAEGYSVSREKKESFPLTVTSAQKNPTAFYLCASRTLRVNYGYTFGSGTRLTVV.

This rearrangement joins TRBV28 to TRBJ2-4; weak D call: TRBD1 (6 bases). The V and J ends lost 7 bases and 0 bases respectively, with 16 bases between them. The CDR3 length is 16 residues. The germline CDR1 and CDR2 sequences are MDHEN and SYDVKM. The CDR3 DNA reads TGTGCCAGCACTGTACAGGGAAGGGTAGCCAAAAACATTCAGTACTTC. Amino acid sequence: CASTVQGRVAKNIQYF.

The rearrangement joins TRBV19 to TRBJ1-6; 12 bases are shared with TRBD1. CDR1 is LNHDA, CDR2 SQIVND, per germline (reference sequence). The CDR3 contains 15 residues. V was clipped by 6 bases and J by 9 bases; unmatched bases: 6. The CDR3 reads CASRTGQGAASPLHF. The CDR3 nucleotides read TGTGCCAGTAGAACGGGACAGGGGGCTGCTTCACCCCTCCACTTT.

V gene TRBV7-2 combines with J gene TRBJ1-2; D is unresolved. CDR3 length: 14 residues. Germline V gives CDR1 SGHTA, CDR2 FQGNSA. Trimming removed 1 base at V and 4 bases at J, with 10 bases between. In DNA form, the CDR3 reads TGTGCCAGCAGCTTAGAGGGCCTCGGCTATGGCTACACCTTC. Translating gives CASSLEGLGYGYTF.

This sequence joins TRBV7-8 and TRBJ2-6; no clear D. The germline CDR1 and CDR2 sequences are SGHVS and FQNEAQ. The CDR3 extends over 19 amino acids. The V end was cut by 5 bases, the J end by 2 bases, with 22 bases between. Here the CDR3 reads CASSANSEFREPGANVLTF. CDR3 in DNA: TGTGCCAGCAGCGCCAACTCCGAATTTCGCGAACCTGGGGCCAACGTCCTGACTTTC.

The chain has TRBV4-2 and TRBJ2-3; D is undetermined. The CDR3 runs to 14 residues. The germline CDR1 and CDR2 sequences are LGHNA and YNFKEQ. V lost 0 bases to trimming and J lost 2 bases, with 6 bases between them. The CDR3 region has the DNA TGTGCCAGCAGCCAAGATTTGGCCACAGATACGCAGTATTTT. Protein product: CASSQDLATDTQYF.

The CDR3 is CASSTTFSGGYTF. The CDR3 bases are TGTGCCAGCAGCACAACCTTCAGTGGGGGCTACACCTTC. The rearrangement links TRBV28 to TRBJ1-2, with D unresolved. The CDR3 runs 13 residues. V was pared by 6 bases and J by 8 bases, with 16 bases between. Germline V gene data show CDR1 as MDHEN and CDR2 as SYDVKM.

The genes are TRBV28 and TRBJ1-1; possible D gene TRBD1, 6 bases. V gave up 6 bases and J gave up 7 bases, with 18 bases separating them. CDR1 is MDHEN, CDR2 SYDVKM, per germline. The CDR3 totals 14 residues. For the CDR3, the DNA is TGTGCCAGCAGCCCGCGTCGGCAGGGGATTGAAGCTTTCTTT. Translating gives CASSPRRQGIEAFF. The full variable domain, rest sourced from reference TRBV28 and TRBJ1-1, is DVKVTQSSRYLVKRTGEKVFLECVQDMDHENMFWYRQDPGLGLRLIYFSYDVKMKEKGDIPEGYSVSREKKERFSLILESASTNQTSMYLCASSPRRQGIEAFFGQGTRLTVV.

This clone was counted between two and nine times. The CDR3 nucleotides read TGTGCCAGCAGCCCGGGACGTGGAGTGGAGACCCAGTACTTC. It translates to CASSPGRGVETQYF. V is TRBV7-9 and J is TRBJ2-5; D may be TRBD1 or TRBD2 (5 bases each). V gave up 5 bases and J gave up 5 bases, with 15 bases separating them. Germline V gives CDR1 SEHNR, CDR2 FQNEAQ (reference sequence). This CDR3 region has 14 residues.